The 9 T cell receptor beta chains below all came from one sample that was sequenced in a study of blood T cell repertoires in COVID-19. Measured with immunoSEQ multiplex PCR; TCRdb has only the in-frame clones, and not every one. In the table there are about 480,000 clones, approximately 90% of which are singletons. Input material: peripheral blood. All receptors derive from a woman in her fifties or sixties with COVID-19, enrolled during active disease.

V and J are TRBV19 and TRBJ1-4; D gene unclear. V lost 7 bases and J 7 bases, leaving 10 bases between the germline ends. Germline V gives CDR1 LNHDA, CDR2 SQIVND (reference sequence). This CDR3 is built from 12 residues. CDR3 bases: TGTGCCAGTAAAGGAGCTCCTGAAAAACTGTTTTTT. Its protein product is CASKGAPEKLFF.

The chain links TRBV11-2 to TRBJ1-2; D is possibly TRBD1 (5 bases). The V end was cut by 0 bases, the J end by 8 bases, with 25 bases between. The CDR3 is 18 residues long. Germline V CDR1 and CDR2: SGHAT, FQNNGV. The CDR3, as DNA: TGTGCCAGCAGCTTAGACGGCCTCAGGGAGGGGCGTTTGAGGGGCTACACCTTC. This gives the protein CASSLDGLREGRLRGYTF. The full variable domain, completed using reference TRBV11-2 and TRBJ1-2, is EAGVAQSPRYKIIEKRQSVAFWCNPISGHATLYWYQQILGQGPKLLIQFQNNGVVDDSQLPKDRFSAERLKGVDSTLKIQPAKLEDSAVYLCASSLDGLREGRLRGYTFGSGTRLTVV.

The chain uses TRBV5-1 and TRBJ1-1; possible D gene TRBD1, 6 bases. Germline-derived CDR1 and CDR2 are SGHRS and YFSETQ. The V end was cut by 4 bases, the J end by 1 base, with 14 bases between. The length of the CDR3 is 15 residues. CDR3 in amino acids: CASSTTQGRNTEAFF. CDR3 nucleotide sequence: TGCGCCAGCAGCACCACTCAGGGGAGGAACACTGAAGCTTTCTTT.

The CDR3 coding sequence is TGCGCCAGCAGCTTGGGAAGGGACAGGGAGTCAGGGGCCAACGTCCTGACTTTC. Translation: CASSLGRDRESGANVLTF. V gene TRBV5-1 combines with J gene TRBJ2-6; 9 bases are shared with TRBD1. V lost 0 bases to trimming and J lost 4 bases; unmatched junction nucleotides: 8. From germline, CDR1 is SGHRS and CDR2 YFSETQ. The CDR3 is 18 amino acids. Variable domain in full (rest from reference TRBV5-1 and TRBJ2-6): KAGVTQTPRYLIKTRGQQVTLSCSPISGHRSVSWYQQTPGQGLQFLFEYFSETQRNKGNFPGRFSGRQFSNSRSEMNVSTLELGDSALYLCASSLGRDRESGANVLTFGAGSRLTVL.

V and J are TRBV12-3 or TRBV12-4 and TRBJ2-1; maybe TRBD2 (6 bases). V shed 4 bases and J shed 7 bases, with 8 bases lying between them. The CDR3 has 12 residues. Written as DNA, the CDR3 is TGTGCCAGCAGTTGGGGGGAGAATGAGCAGTTCTTC. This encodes CASSWGENEQFF.

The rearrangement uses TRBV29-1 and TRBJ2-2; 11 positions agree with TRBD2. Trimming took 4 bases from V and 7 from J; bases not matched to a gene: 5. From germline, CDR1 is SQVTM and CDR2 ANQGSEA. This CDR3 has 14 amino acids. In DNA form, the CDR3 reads TGCAGCGTTGTTAGCGGGGGGGCGTACGGGGAGCTGTTTTTT. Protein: CSVVSGGAYGELFF.

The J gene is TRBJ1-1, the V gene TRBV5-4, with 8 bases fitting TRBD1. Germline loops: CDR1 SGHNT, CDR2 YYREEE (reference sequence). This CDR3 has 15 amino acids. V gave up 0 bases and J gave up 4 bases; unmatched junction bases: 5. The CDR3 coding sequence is TGTGCCAGCAGCTTGGCCAGGGGGCCGAGCACTGAAGCTTTCTTT. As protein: CASSLARGPSTEAFF.

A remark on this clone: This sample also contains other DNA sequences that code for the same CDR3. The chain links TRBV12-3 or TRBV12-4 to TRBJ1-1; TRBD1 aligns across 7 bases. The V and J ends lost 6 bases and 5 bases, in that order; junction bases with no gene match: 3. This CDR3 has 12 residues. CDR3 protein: CASSSGGTEAFF. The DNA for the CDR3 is TGTGCCAGCAGCTCAGGGGGGACTGAAGCTTTCTTT.

In DNA form, the CDR3 reads TGCGCCAGCAGCTTGGACAGCGGGGTTTCTAACTATGGCTACACCTTC. Protein sequence: CASSLDSGVSNYGYTF. V and J are TRBV5-1 and TRBJ1-2; D is uncertain. This CDR3 comprises 16 residues. The ends were cut back, 0 bases at V and 0 bases at J, with 12 bases in the middle. In germline, CDR1 is SGHRS, CDR2 YFSETQ.